This TCR beta chain was captured by sequencing in a study of cytomegalovirus exposure and HLA in healthy donors. This table comes from immunoSEQ multiplex PCR, and its TCRdb copy is limited to in-frame clones, with some not included. The sample comprises roughly 120,000 clones, more than 75% of which are singletons, and 1.4% to 1.5% rests with the top ten. The germline CDR1 and CDR2 sequences are LGHNA and YSLEER. Trimming removed 0 bases at V and 5 bases at J, with 17 bases between. This CDR3 is built from 17 residues. This chain joins TRBV4-3 and TRBJ1-3; D not certain. Specimen: PBMCs. The TCR comes from a woman aged 25 to 39 in good health and CMV-seropositive. The DNA for the CDR3 is TGCGCCAGCAGCCAAGATGTAACCCCCCCGGGGAGAAACACCATATATTTT. It specifies CASSQDVTPPGRNTIYF.